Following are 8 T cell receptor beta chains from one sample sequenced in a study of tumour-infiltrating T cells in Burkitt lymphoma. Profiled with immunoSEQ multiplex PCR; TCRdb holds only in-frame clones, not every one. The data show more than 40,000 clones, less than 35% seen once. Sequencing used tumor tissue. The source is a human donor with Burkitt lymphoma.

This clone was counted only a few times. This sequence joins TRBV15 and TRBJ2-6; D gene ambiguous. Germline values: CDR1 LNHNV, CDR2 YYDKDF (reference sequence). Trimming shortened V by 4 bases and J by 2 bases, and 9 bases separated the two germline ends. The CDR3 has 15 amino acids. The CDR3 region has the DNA TGTGCCACCAGCACCCGGACGGCTGGGGCCAACGTCCTGACTTTC. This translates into CATSTRTAGANVLTF.

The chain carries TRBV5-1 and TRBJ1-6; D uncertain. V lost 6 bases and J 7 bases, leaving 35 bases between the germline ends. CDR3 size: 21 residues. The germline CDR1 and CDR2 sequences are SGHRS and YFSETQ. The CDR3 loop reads CASTGTSATRSRVNPNSPLHF. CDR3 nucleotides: TGCGCCAGCACTGGCACCTCAGCCACTCGGTCGCGCGTTAACCCGAATTCACCCCTCCACTTT.

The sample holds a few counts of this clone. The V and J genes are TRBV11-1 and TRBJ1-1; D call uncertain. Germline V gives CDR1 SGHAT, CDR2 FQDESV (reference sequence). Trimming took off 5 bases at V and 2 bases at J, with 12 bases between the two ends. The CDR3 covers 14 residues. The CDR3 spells CASSPHLVNTEAFF. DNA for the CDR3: TGTGCCAGCAGCCCCCATTTGGTCAACACTGAAGCTTTCTTT.

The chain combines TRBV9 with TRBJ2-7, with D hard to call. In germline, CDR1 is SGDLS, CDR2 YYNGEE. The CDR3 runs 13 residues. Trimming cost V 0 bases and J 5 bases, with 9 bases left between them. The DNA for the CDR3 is TGTGCCAGCAGCGTAGGGGTGGAAAACGAGCAGTACTTC. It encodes CASSVGVENEQYF.

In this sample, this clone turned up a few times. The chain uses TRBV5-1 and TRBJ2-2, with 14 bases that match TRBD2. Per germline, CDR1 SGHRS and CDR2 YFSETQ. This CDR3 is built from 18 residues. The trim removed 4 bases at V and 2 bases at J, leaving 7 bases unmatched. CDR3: CASSPGLAGALNTGELFF. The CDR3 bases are TGCGCCAGCAGCCCGGGACTAGCGGGGGCCCTCAACACCGGGGAGCTGTTTTTT.

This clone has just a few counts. CDR3 bases: TGTGCCAGCTCACCAATGGGGGCCACCAATCAGCCCCAGCATTTT. Amino acid sequence: CASSPMGATNQPQHF. The gene calls are TRBV18 and TRBJ1-5; the D gene is possibly TRBD1 (6 bases). The germline CDR1 and CDR2 sequences are KGHSH and LQKENI. This CDR3 has 15 residues. Trimming removed 2 bases at V and 3 bases at J, with 11 bases between.

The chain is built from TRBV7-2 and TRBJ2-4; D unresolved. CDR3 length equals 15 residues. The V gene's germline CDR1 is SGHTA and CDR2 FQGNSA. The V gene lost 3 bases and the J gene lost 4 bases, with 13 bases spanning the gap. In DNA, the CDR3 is TGTGCCAGCAGCTTCGACACCACCGTGAAAAACATTCAGTACTTC. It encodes CASSFDTTVKNIQYF.

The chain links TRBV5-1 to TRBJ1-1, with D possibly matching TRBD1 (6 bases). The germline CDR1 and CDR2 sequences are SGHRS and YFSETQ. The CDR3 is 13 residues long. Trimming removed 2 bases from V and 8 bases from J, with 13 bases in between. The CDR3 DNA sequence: TGCGCCAGCAGCTTAGGGCAGGGGCAAGAAGCTTTCTTT. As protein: CASSLGQGQEAFF. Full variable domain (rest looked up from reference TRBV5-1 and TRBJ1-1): KAGVTQTPRYLIKTRGQQVTLSCSPISGHRSVSWYQQTPGQGLQFLFEYFSETQRNKGNFPGRFSGRQFSNSRSEMNVSTLELGDSALYLCASSLGQGQEAFFGQGTRLTVV.